This is a list of T cell receptor beta chains from one sample in a study of T cell changes during pregnancy in multiple sclerosis. Using immunoSEQ multiplex PCR, the repertoire was profiled, and TCRdb retains in-frame clones only, with some absent. The profile shows 50,000 to 65,000 clones, 90% of them singletons. The sequencing here drew on peripheral blood, taken in the third trimester of pregnancy. The receptors were gathered from a female donor in good health, enrolled as a control in a pregnancy study. Each CDR3 is given with its conserved first and last residue. A D gene is named only where the DNA matches it firmly. A clone size is listed for some rows: how often the clone was seen (once, few, many), or a class if it is expanded.

DNA: TGTGCCACCCGAATCGGAGCGGGGGGGCAAAATGAGCAGTTCTTC
CDR3: CATRIGAGGQNEQFF
V: TRBV10-3
D: TRBD2
J: TRBJ2-1
size: .

DNA: TGTGCCAGTAACAGGGGGCGGGAAGAGACCCAGTACTTC
CDR3: CASNRGREETQYF
V: TRBV19
D: TRBD1
J: TRBJ2-5
size: .

DNA: TGTGCCTGGAGTGTAGGTCCGTCCCATGGAGCTAACTATGGCTACACCTTC
CDR3: CAWSVGPSHGANYGYTF
V: TRBV30
D: .
J: TRBJ1-2
size: .

DNA: TGTGCCAGCAGCTTCGACGGGCTAGCGGGAGACGAGCAGTACTTC
CDR3: CASSFDGLAGDEQYF
V: TRBV7-9
D: TRBD2
J: TRBJ2-7
size: .

DNA: TGTGCCAGCGGAGAGGGAGGGGCGAGAGGAAACACCATATATTTT
CDR3: CASGEGGARGNTIYF
V: TRBV6-6
D: .
J: TRBJ1-3
size: .

DNA: TGTGCCAGCAGCTCCTACTACGAGCAGTACTTC
CDR3: CASSSYYEQYF
V: TRBV5-8
D: .
J: TRBJ2-7
size: .

DNA: TGTGCCAGCAGTAAAACGATAAGCGGGATGGGCAATGAGCAGTTCTTC
CDR3: CASSKTISGMGNEQFF
V: TRBV27
D: TRBD2
J: TRBJ2-1
size: .

DNA: TGTGCCAGCAGCTCAGGGACAGGGGACCATGAGCAGTTCTTC
CDR3: CASSSGTGDHEQFF
V: TRBV5-8
D: TRBD1
J: TRBJ2-1
size: .

DNA: TGTGCCAGCAGTTACCGTGGGCGCGATACGCAGTATTTT
CDR3: CASSYRGRDTQYF
V: TRBV6-5
D: .
J: TRBJ2-3
size: .

DNA: TGTGCCAGCAGCGAGGAGACGGGCACTGAAGCTTTCTTT
CDR3: CASSEETGTEAFF
V: TRBV7-9
D: .
J: TRBJ1-1
size: once

DNA: TGTGCCAGCAGCTTTACTGGGGGGAGGATGGCCCAGTACTTC
CDR3: CASSFTGGRMAQYF
V: TRBV5-6
D: .
J: TRBJ2-5
size: .

DNA: TGTGCCAGCAGTTACGGGACTTCCTACGAGCAGTACTTC
CDR3: CASSYGTSYEQYF
V: TRBV6-5
D: .
J: TRBJ2-7
size: .

DNA: TGTGCCAGCAGGCGGACAGGGGGCATGAACACTGAAGCTTTCTTT
CDR3: CASRRTGGMNTEAFF
V: TRBV6-5
D: TRBD1
J: TRBJ1-1
size: .

DNA: TGCGCCAGCAGCTTGGCCGGAGCGGGAGAACATGAGCAGTTCTTC
CDR3: CASSLAGAGEHEQFF
V: TRBV5-1
D: TRBD2
J: TRBJ2-1
size: .

DNA: TGTGCCAGCAGGGGGACAGGAGCCTACGAGCAGTACTTC
CDR3: CASRGTGAYEQYF
V: TRBV7-2
D: TRBD1
J: TRBJ2-7
size: .

DNA: TGTGCCAGCAGCAAATCGGACAGTCCATTAGCCAAAAACATTCAGTACTTC
CDR3: CASSKSDSPLAKNIQYF
V: TRBV21-1
D: .
J: TRBJ2-4
size: .

DNA: TGTGCTAGTGGTTTGGCTCGACTAGCGGGAATCCCCTCCTACGAGCAGTACTTC
CDR3: CASGLARLAGIPSYEQYF
V: TRBV12-5
D: TRBD2
J: TRBJ2-7
size: .

DNA: TGTGCCAGCAGCTCACTAGGGAAGGTGTACGAGCAGTACTTC
CDR3: CASSSLGKVYEQYF
V: TRBV7-9
D: .
J: TRBJ2-7
size: .

DNA: TGTGCCAGCAGCCGAAGGACGGGAAACACTGAAGCTTTCTTT
CDR3: CASSRRTGNTEAFF
V: TRBV7-2
D: .
J: TRBJ1-1
size: .

DNA: TGTGCCAGCAGCCGGGACAGCCAAGAGACCCAGTACTTC
CDR3: CASSRDSQETQYF
V: TRBV7-2
D: TRBD1
J: TRBJ2-5
size: .

DNA: TGTGCCAGTAGCCTGACAGGGGCGTGGGGTCAGCCCCAGCATTTT
CDR3: CASSLTGAWGQPQHF
V: TRBV19
D: TRBD1
J: TRBJ1-5
size: .

DNA: TGTGCCAGCAGCCCCCCCCTAGCGGGGGGGTACAATGAGCAGTTCTTC
CDR3: CASSPPLAGGYNEQFF
V: TRBV4-2
D: TRBD2
J: TRBJ2-1
size: .

DNA: TGTGCCAGCAGTACCGGGACAGGGTATTGGCAGCCCCAGCATTTT
CDR3: CASSTGTGYWQPQHF
V: TRBV6-5
D: TRBD1
J: TRBJ1-5
size: .

DNA: TGTGCCAGCAGCTCAGCAGGTCCTAGCACAGATACGCAGTATTTT
CDR3: CASSSAGPSTDTQYF
V: TRBV13
D: .
J: TRBJ2-3
size: .